These 30 T cell receptor beta chains were all obtained from the same sample, sequenced in a study of T cells in women clearing cervical HPV infection. Sequenced by immunoSEQ multiplex PCR; TCRdb stores in-frame clones only, minus some. Its clone listing holds fewer than 35,000 clones. Sequenced input: blood buffy coat. These receptors were taken from a woman aged 18-70 years with a cervical HPV16 infection that either progressed to CIN3+ or cleared (not recorded which).

Concerning this clone: The CDR3 end is not reached by the read, which stops 3 residues before it; the germline J gene fills it in. The gene calls are TRBV19 and TRBJ2-1; weak D call: TRBD2 (6 bases). Trimming removed 3 bases from V and 2 bases from J, with 11 bases in between. This CDR3 has 15 residues. Germline-derived CDR1 and CDR2 are LNHDA and SQIVND (reference sequence). CDR3 DNA (partial): TGTGCCAGTAGTATGGGGAGGACTACCTACAATGAG. It yields the protein CASSMGRTTYNE. The complete CDR3 protein is CASSMGRTTYNEQFF.

Turning to this clone: The read gets to within 3 residues of the CDR3 end, and the germline J gene fills in the rest. The chain uses TRBV18 and TRBJ2-6; unclear D gene. V was cut by 2 bases and J by 2 bases, with 4 bases left in between. CDR1 and CDR2 (germline): KGHSH, LQKENI. The CDR3 extends over 14 amino acids. The CDR3 sequence: CASSPGPGANVLTF. Partial CDR3 DNA: TGTGCCAGCTCACCAGGGCCTGGGGCCAACGTC. Variable domain in full (rest from reference TRBV18 and TRBJ2-6): NAGVMQNPRHLVRRRGQEARLRCSPMKGHSHVYWYRQLPEEGLKFMVYLQKENIIDESGMPKERFSAEFPKEGPSILRIQQVVRGDSAAYFCASSPGPGANVLTFGAGSRLTVL.

Comment on this clone: The DNA ends 3 residues before the CDR3 does, and the rest of the CDR3 is filled in from the germline J gene. The chain couples TRBV29-1 to TRBJ1-1, with D maybe TRBD1 (6 bases). CDR1 is SQVTM and CDR2 is ANQGSEA in the germline V gene. Trimming removed 0 bases from V and 4 bases from J, with 12 bases in between. The CDR3 loop spans 14 amino acids. The covered CDR3 bases are TGCAGCGTTGAAGATCGGGAACAGGGCACTGAA. Translation: CSVEDREQGTE. Given in full, the CDR3 is CSVEDREQGTEAFF.

About this clone itself: The missing CDR3 end, 3 residues past where the read stops, is filled in from the germline J gene. J is TRBJ2-5 and V is TRBV19; D is perhaps TRBD2 (5 bases). This CDR3 has 13 residues. The germline CDR1 and CDR2 sequences are LNHDA and SQIVND (reference sequence). Trimming took off 3 bases at V and 3 bases at J, with 8 bases between the two ends. CDR3 residues: CASSIGLEETQYF. The covered CDR3 bases are TGTGCCAGTAGTATCGGACTGGAAGAGACC.

About this clone: The missing CDR3 end, 3 residues past where the read stops, is filled in from the germline J gene. V gene TRBV7-3 combines with J gene TRBJ2-2; the match to TRBD2 covers 9 bases. Germline V gene sequence: CDR1 SGHTA, CDR2 FQGTGA. The CDR3 covers 14 residues. V was pared by 3 bases and J by 7 bases, with 3 bases of the junction left unmatched. Partial CDR3 DNA: TGTGCCAGCAGCTTGGCTAGCGGGATCGGGGAG. It is translated as CASSLASGIGE. The whole CDR3 region reads CASSLASGIGELFF.

A note on this clone: The read comes to an end 3 residues before the CDR3 does, leaving the germline J gene to fill in the end. The chain couples TRBV11-2 to TRBJ2-1; D remains ambiguous. V dropped 3 bases and J dropped 5 bases, with 11 bases sitting between them. The CDR3 runs to 14 residues. CDR1 is SGHAT and CDR2 is FQNNGV in the germline V gene. CDR3 residues: CASSLLGGHNEQFF. The part of the CDR3 DNA that was read is TGTGCCAGCAGCTTGCTAGGCGGTCACAATGAG.

Comments on this clone: The read gets to within 3 residues of the CDR3 end, and the germline J gene fills in the rest. The chain links TRBV5-5 to TRBJ1-4; D perhaps matches TRBD1 (5 bases). Germline CDR1 is SGHKS and CDR2 is YYEKEE (reference sequence). This CDR3 is built from 14 residues. Trimming took 4 bases from V and 5 from J, leaving 12 bases between them. The chain's CDR3 is CASSHRTSNEKLFF. CDR3 DNA, as far as it was read: TGTGCCAGCAGCCACAGGACCTCGAATGAAAAA.

As for this clone: The read falls 3 residues short of the CDR3 end, and the missing part is taken from the germline J gene. The chain carries TRBV7-9 and TRBJ2-7; D possibly corresponds to TRBD1 (5 bases). CDR3 length: 12 residues. CDR1 is SEHNR, CDR2 FQNEAQ, per germline (reference sequence). V gave up 4 bases and J gave up 4 bases, with 8 bases separating them. The DNA read from the CDR3 is TGTGCCAGCAGCTCAGGGTATTACGAG. Amino acid sequence: CASSSGYYE. The entire CDR3 protein is CASSSGYYEQYF.

Of note for this clone: The observed sequence ends 3 residues before the CDR3 terminus, with the missing tail filled in from the germline J gene. The rearrangement uses TRBV12-3 or TRBV12-4 and TRBJ1-2; possibly TRBD1 for D (5 bases). CDR3 length: 13 residues. Incomplete CDR3 DNA: TGTGCCAGCACCCGGGGGGAGTACGATCGC. Translating gives CASTRGEYDR. The complete CDR3 sequence is CASTRGEYDRYTF.

Points on this clone: The CDR3 goes on 3 residues after the read ends, and that part is filled in from the germline J gene. This chain links TRBV18 with TRBJ2-4; TRBD1 is a possible D gene (6 bases). Between the trimmed V and J ends, which lost 3 bases and 1 base, there was a span of 7 bases. Looked up from germline, CDR1 is KGHSH and CDR2 is LQKENI. CDR3 size: 14 residues. Here the CDR3 reads CASSPDRAKNIQYF. The CDR3 bases that were read are TGTGCCAGCTCACCTGACAGGGCCAAAAACATT. Filled out from reference TRBV18 and TRBJ2-4, the complete variable domain reads NAGVMQNPRHLVRRRGQEARLRCSPMKGHSHVYWYRQLPEEGLKFMVYLQKENIIDESGMPKERFSAEFPKEGPSILRIQQVVRGDSAAYFCASSPDRAKNIQYFGAGTRLSVL.

Turning to this clone: An end of the junction differs from the germline gene, which may be a read error. The CDR3 is cut off 3 residues early in the read; its end comes from the germline J gene. Other DNA sequences in this specimen translate into the identical CDR3. The chain employs TRBV10-3 and TRBJ1-3, with D uncertain. Germline V gene lookup returns CDR1 ENHRY and CDR2 SYGVKD. The CDR3 is 13 residues long. The CDR3 loop is CAISVDSGNTIYF. The CDR3 DNA, read in part, is TGTGCCATCAGTGTGGACTCTGGAAACACT.

A word on this clone: From the germline J gene comes the end of the CDR3, since the read stops 3 residues before it. The rearrangement links TRBV29-1 to TRBJ1-1, with a tentative D call TRBD1 (5 bases). Germline V CDR1 and CDR2: SQVTM, ANQGSEA. The CDR3 sequence is 11 residues long. The V end lost 5 bases, the J end lost 1 base, and 5 bases lay between the germline ends. The CDR3: CSVQGNTEAFF. Incomplete CDR3 DNA: TGCAGCGTTCAGGGGAACACTGAA.

As concerns this clone: The CDR3 end falls 3 residues outside the read, so it is completed with the germline J gene. The V and J genes are TRBV18 and TRBJ1-2, with a tentative D call TRBD1 (5 bases). The CDR3 length is 13 residues. From germline, CDR1 is KGHSH and CDR2 LQKENI. The CDR3 DNA, read in part, is TGTGCCAGCGCGGGGGATGGAGTAGCGGAC. Its translation is CASAGDGVAD. The full CDR3 is CASAGDGVADYTF.

As for this clone: The read stops 3 residues short of the end of the CDR3; the missing end is completed from the germline J gene. The J gene is TRBJ2-4, the V gene TRBV19, with TRBD1 matching 7 bases. Germline V CDR1 and CDR2: LNHDA, SQIVND (reference sequence). There are 12 residues in the CDR3. The DNA read from the CDR3 is TGTGCCAGTAGCCCGACAGGGTCTCCT. Its translation is CASSPTGSP. The entire CDR3 protein is CASSPTGSPQYF.

Concerning this clone: The read comes to an end 3 residues before the CDR3 does, leaving the germline J gene to fill in the end. The chain employs TRBV2 and TRBJ2-3, with TRBD1 identical over 9 bases. The V gene's germline CDR1 is SNHLY and CDR2 FYNNEI. This CDR3 has 14 amino acids. The CDR3 loop reads CASSGDREKETQYF. Partial CDR3 DNA: TGTGCCAGCAGTGGGGACAGGGAGAAAGAGACG.

Turning to this clone: The read gets to within 3 residues of the CDR3 end, and the germline J gene fills in the rest. V usage is TRBV2 and J usage is TRBJ2-1, with unresolved D. V dropped 3 bases and J dropped 9 bases, with 6 bases sitting between them. Per the germline V gene, CDR1 is SNHLY and CDR2 is FYNNEI. The CDR3 has 11 residues. The chain's CDR3 is CASSDLLEQFF. CDR3 bases read: TGTGCCAGCAGTGATCTCCTTGAG.

Remarks on this clone: The read terminates 3 residues before the CDR3 end, so the remaining end is supplied by the germline J gene. This chain uses TRBV29-1 with TRBJ1-1; no clear D gene. CDR3 length: 15 amino acids. Trimming cost V 2 bases and J 4 bases, with 17 bases left between them. CDR1 SQVTM and CDR2 ANQGSEA come from the germline V gene. The CDR3 protein is CSVEMGPRRVTEAFF. CDR3 DNA (partial): TGCAGCGTTGAAATGGGCCCCAGGCGGGTCACTGAA. Together with reference TRBV29-1 and TRBJ1-1, the CDR3 gives the full variable domain: SAVISQKPSRDICQRGTSLTIQCQVDSQVTMMFWYRQQPGQSLTLIATANQGSEATYESGFVIDKFPISRPNLTFSTLTVSNMSPEDSSIYLCSVEMGPRRVTEAFFGQGTRLTVV.

Notes on this clone: One junction end does not reproduce the germline sequence, and a read error may be involved. The read ends 3 residues early relative to the CDR3; the germline J gene fills the gap. This sample also contains other DNA sequences that code for the same CDR3. The chain carries TRBV11-3 and TRBJ1-3, with a weak D call TRBD1 (5 bases). CDR1 is SGHNT, CDR2 YENEEA, per germline. The CDR3 has 14 amino acids. The CDR3 sequence is CASSDRNSGNTIYF. CDR3 DNA (partial): TGTGCCAGCAGCGACAGAAACTCTGGAAACACT. The full variable domain, in which reference TRBV11-3 and TRBJ1-3 provide the parts outside the CDR3, is EAGVVQSPRYKIIEKKQPVAFWCNPISGHNTLYWYLQNLGQGPELLIRYENEEAVDDSQLPKDRFSAERLKGVDSTLKIQPAELGDSAVYLCASSDRNSGNTIYFGEGSWLTVV.

CDR3 in amino acids: CAWSARQGAGEKLFF. The part of the CDR3 DNA that was read is TGTGCCTGGAGTGCCAGACAGGGGGCAGGTGAAAAA. The rearrangement links TRBV30 to TRBJ1-4; 10 bases line up with TRBD1. The CDR3 end lies 3 residues beyond the end of the read and is filled in from the germline J gene. Trimming removed 1 base from V and 7 bases from J; junction bases left unmatched: 6. Germline CDR1 is GTSNPN and CDR2 is SVGIG (reference sequence). CDR3 length: 15 amino acids.

In the case of this clone: The junction departs from the called germline gene at one end, perhaps through a read error. The read comes to an end 3 residues before the CDR3 does, leaving the germline J gene to fill in the end. V usage is TRBV5-4 and J usage is TRBJ2-2; TRBD1 is a possible D gene (6 bases). In germline, CDR1 is SGHNT, CDR2 YYREEE (reference sequence). This CDR3 contains 16 residues. The sequenced CDR3 bases are TGTGCCAGTAGCTCGCCCCGGGACACGAACACCGGGGAG. Protein product: CASSSPRDTNTGE. The CDR3 in its entirety is CASSSPRDTNTGELFF. The entire variable domain, with the rest obtained from reference TRBV5-4 and TRBJ2-2, is as follows: ETGVTQSPTHLIKTRGQQVTLRCSSQSGHNTVSWYQQALGQGPQFIFQYYREEENGRGNFPPRFSGLQFPNYSSELNVNALELDDSALYLCASSSPRDTNTGELFFGEGSRLTVL.

To note about this clone: The read ends 3 residues shy of where the CDR3 ends; the end is completed using the germline J gene. The V and J genes are TRBV19 and TRBJ1-1, with 7 bases lining up with TRBD1. CDR1 LNHDA and CDR2 SQIVND come from the germline V gene (reference sequence). The CDR3 runs 17 residues. V trimming: 3 bases; J trimming: 0 bases; junction bases outside the gene matches: 10. CDR3 in amino acids: CASSMFGRGIMNTEAFF. Incomplete CDR3 DNA: TGTGCCAGTAGTATGTTCGGCAGGGGGATAATGAACACTGAA.

With respect to this clone: Read coverage stops 3 residues before the CDR3 terminus; the germline J gene supplies the remainder. The chain combines TRBV6-2 or TRBV6-3 with TRBJ1-5; D may be TRBD1 (6 bases). V was clipped by 7 bases and J by 1 base, with 14 bases between them. From germline, CDR1 is MNHEY and CDR2 SVGEGT. This CDR3 region has 15 residues. CDR3 sequence: CASKRGMDSNQPQHF. CDR3 DNA, as far as it was read: TGTGCCAGCAAGAGGGGGATGGACAGCAATCAGCCC.

About this clone itself: The read halts 3 residues ahead of the CDR3 end, with the missing end drawn from the germline J gene. The gene calls are TRBV20-1 and TRBJ2-7; D not resolved. Germline V gene sequence: CDR1 DFQATT, CDR2 SNEGSKA (reference sequence). Trimming shortened V by 7 bases and J by 5 bases, and 12 bases separated the two germline ends. The CDR3 contains 11 residues. The CDR3 DNA, read in part, is TGCAGTGTGCGACTCCCAAACGAG. It codes for CSVRLPNE. The full CDR3 sequence reads CSVRLPNEQYF.

Remarks on this clone: The read is 3 residues too short to cover the CDR3 end, so that end is filled in from the germline J gene. J is TRBJ1-5 and V is TRBV20-1; maybe TRBD1 (6 bases). CDR3 length: 15 residues. Trimming pared 5 bases from V and 7 bases from J, leaving 21 bases between. Germline V CDR1 and CDR2: DFQATT, SNEGSKA (reference sequence). CDR3 DNA (partial): TGCAGTGCTCCGACAGGAACATTTGGGGAACAGCCC. It is translated as CSAPTGTFGEQP. The CDR3 as a whole reads CSAPTGTFGEQPQHF.

A remark on this clone: The read terminates 3 residues before the CDR3 end, so the remaining end is supplied by the germline J gene. The J gene is TRBJ2-5, the V gene TRBV7-9, with a tentative D call TRBD2 (6 bases). Germline CDR1 is SEHNR and CDR2 is FQNEAQ (reference sequence). The CDR3 covers 14 residues. V lost 2 bases to trimming and J lost 2 bases, with 9 bases between them. CDR3 protein: CASSLNAGQETQYF. The CDR3 DNA, read in part, is TGTGCCAGCAGCTTAAATGCGGGGCAAGAGACC.

As for this clone: The read ends 3 residues shy of where the CDR3 ends; the end is completed using the germline J gene. The genes are TRBV20-1 and TRBJ2-7; D is possibly TRBD2 (6 bases). Germline V gives CDR1 DFQATT, CDR2 SNEGSKA (reference sequence). The CDR3 contains 13 residues. Trimming stripped 6 bases from V and 0 bases from J, with 12 bases between. The CDR3 loop reads CSARGRDSYEQYF. The part of the CDR3 DNA that was read is TGCAGTGCACGTGGGCGGGACTCCTACGAG.

For this clone: The observed sequence ends 3 residues before the CDR3 terminus, with the missing tail filled in from the germline J gene. The V gene is TRBV4-2, the J gene TRBJ2-5, with 8 positions matching TRBD2. CDR1 LGHNA and CDR2 YNFKEQ come from the germline V gene. This CDR3 is 15 amino acids long. Trimming removed 5 bases from V and 3 bases from J; junction bases left unmatched: 8. The CDR3: CASSSRGAGEETQYF. The covered CDR3 bases are TGTGCCAGCAGCAGCCGGGGAGCGGGGGAAGAGACC.

As for this clone: The CDR3 extends 3 residues past the end of the read, so its final part is completed from the germline J gene. The genes are TRBV20-1 and TRBJ2-3; 7 positions match TRBD2. This CDR3 is built from 13 residues. V lost 5 bases to trimming and J lost 1 base; unmatched junction nucleotides: 3. Germline CDR1 and CDR2: DFQATT and SNEGSKA (reference sequence). CDR3 DNA, as far as it was read: TGCAGTGCTCACCGGGGGGGCACAGATACG. Translating it yields CSAHRGGTDT. The entire CDR3 is CSAHRGGTDTQYF.

Comment on this clone: The CDR3 end is not reached by the read, which stops 3 residues before it; the germline J gene fills it in. This chain uses TRBV4-1 with TRBJ2-5; D is perhaps TRBD2 (5 bases). The germline CDR1 and CDR2 sequences are MGHRA and YSYEKL. V dropped 0 bases and J dropped 5 bases, with 13 bases sitting between them. CDR3 length equals 15 residues. CDR3: CASSQDPRGYETQYF. Partial CDR3 DNA: TGCGCCAGCAGCCAAGATCCACGGGGATACGAGACC.

About this clone itself: The read gets to within 3 residues of the CDR3 end, and the germline J gene fills in the rest. The rearrangement uses TRBV12-3 or TRBV12-4 and TRBJ1-6; D unclear. The CDR3 loop spans 13 amino acids. V lost 5 bases, J lost 7 bases, and 9 bases lay in between. The CDR3 is CASSPHLNSPLHF. CDR3 DNA, as far as it was read: TGTGCCAGCAGTCCCCACCTAAATTCACCC.